Following are 6 T cell receptor beta chains from one sample sequenced in a study of beta chain features in type 1 diabetes. Study results and limitations: TCRB CDR3s were moderately but significantly shorter in Type 1 diabetes patients in all four CD4+ subsets.

Their recognized antigens are unknown. Expressed TCRB transcripts got sequenced, as all isolated RNA was reverse transcribed. Data came from immunoSEQ multiplex PCR; TCRdb stores just in-frame clones and leaves some out. The sample includes more than 300,000 clones, about 10% of them seen just once. Sample: central memory CD4+ T cells from blood. These receptors came from a man aged 25-40 years with type 1 diabetes.

There are a few counts of this clone. Compared with germline, one end of the junction differs, possibly owing to a read error. The chain couples TRBV18 to TRBJ2-7, with D possibly being TRBD1 (6 bases). The CDR3 spans 14 residues. Germline CDR1 and CDR2: KGHSH and LQKENI. CDR3 nucleotides: TGTGCCAGCTCATCACCGACAGGAACCTACGAGCAGTACTTC. Protein: CASSSPTGTYEQYF.

This clone was seen many times. The chain is built from TRBV10-3 and TRBJ2-7, with D possibly TRBD2 on 5 matching bases. V lost 4 bases and J lost 5, with 15 bases in between. The CDR3 is 14 amino acids. Germline V gene data show CDR1 as ENHRY and CDR2 as SYGVKD. CDR3: CAISGVGGINEQYF. In nucleotides, the CDR3 is TGTGCCATCAGTGGTGTAGGAGGAATAAACGAGCAGTACTTC.

This clone was recorded at least ten times. V is TRBV11-2 and J is TRBJ1-1; D not resolved. CDR3 length: 12 residues. V was pared by 1 base and J by 7 bases, with 7 bases between. Germline V gene lookup returns CDR1 SGHAT and CDR2 FQNNGV. The CDR3 sequence is CASSLVYGEAFF. The CDR3 region has the DNA TGTGCCAGCAGCTTAGTATACGGTGAAGCTTTCTTT. Variable domain in full (rest from reference TRBV11-2 and TRBJ1-1): EAGVAQSPRYKIIEKRQSVAFWCNPISGHATLYWYQQILGQGPKLLIQFQNNGVVDDSQLPKDRFSAERLKGVDSTLKIQPAKLEDSAVYLCASSLVYGEAFFGQGTRLTVV.

J is TRBJ1-5 and V is TRBV7-9; 9 positions match TRBD1. CDR3 length: 14 amino acids. Germline assignment: CDR1 SEHNR and CDR2 FQNEAQ (reference sequence). The trim removed 5 bases at V and 5 bases at J, leaving 4 bases unmatched. The CDR3 reads CASSPGQGHQPQHF. CDR3 bases: TGTGCCAGCAGCCCGGGACAGGGTCATCAGCCCCAGCATTTT.

This clone has only a few counts. The chain couples TRBV19 to TRBJ1-5, with 10 bases that match TRBD1. The trim removed 1 base at V and 6 bases at J, leaving 6 bases unmatched. The V gene's germline CDR1 is LNHDA and CDR2 SQIVND (reference sequence). The CDR3 consists of 16 residues. The CDR3 DNA is TGTGCCAGTAGTATAGGGGGGACAGGGGTCACTCAGCCCCAGCATTTT. Protein sequence: CASSIGGTGVTQPQHF.

This rearrangement joins TRBV28 to TRBJ1-3; 9 bases line up with TRBD1. This CDR3 has 14 residues. V gave up 8 bases and J gave up 4 bases; unmatched junction bases: 6. The germline V gene has CDR1 MDHEN and CDR2 SYDVKM. The CDR3 is CASGGQGQGNTIYF. CDR3 DNA: TGTGCCAGCGGTGGACAGGGGCAGGGAAACACCATATATTTT.